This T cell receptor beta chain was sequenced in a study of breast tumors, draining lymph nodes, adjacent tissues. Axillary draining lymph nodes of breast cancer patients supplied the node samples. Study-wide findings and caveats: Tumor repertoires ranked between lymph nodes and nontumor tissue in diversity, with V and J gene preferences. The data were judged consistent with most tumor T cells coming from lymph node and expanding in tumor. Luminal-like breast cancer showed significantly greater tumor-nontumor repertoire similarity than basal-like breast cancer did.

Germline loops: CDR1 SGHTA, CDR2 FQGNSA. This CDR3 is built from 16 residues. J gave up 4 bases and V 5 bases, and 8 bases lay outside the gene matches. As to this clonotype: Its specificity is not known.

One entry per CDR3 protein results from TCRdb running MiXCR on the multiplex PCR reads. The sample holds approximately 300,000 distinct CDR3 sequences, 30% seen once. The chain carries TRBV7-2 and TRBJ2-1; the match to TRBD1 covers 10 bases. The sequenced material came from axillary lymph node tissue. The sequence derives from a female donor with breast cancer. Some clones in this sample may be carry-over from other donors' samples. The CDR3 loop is CASSPPTGGSYNEQFF. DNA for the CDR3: TGTGCCAGCAGCCCACCGACAGGGGGCTCGTACAATGAGCAGTTCTTC.